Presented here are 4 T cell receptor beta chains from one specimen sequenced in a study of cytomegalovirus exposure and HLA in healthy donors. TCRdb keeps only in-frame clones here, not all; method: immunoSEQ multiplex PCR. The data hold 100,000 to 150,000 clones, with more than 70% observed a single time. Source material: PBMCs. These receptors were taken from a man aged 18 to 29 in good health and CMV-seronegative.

The DNA for the CDR3 is TGTGCCAGCAGTTACACAGGGGCGCGTTCAGATACGCAGTATTTT. Protein sequence: CASSYTGARSDTQYF. V and J are TRBV6-6 and TRBJ2-3; 7 bases are a match to TRBD1. V trimming: 2 bases; J trimming: 4 bases; junction bases outside the gene matches: 6. CDR1 and CDR2 from the germline V gene are MNHNY and SVGAGI (reference sequence). This CDR3 has 15 residues.

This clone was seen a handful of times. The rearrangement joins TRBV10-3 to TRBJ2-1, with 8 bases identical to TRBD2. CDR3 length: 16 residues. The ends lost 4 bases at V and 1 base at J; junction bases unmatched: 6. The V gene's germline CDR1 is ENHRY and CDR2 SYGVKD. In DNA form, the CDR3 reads TGTGCCATCAGTGCCTCGGGACTAGGGTCCTACAATGAGCAGTTCTTC. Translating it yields CAISASGLGSYNEQFF.

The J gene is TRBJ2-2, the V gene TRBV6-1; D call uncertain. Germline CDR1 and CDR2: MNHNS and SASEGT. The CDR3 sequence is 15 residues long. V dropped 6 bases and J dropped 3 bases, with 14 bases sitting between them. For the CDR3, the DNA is TGTGCCAGCAGCCAATTCACAGCCGACACCGGGGAGCTGTTTTTT. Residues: CASSQFTADTGELFF.

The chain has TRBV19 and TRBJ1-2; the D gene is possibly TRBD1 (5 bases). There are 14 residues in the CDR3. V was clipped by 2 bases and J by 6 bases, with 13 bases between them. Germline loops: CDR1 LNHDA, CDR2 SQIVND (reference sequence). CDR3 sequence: CASSITVGRDGYTF. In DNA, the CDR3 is TGTGCCAGTAGTATAACTGTGGGGCGCGATGGCTACACCTTC.